These T cell receptor beta chains were read from a single sample in a study of regulatory T cells in long-lasting Graves disease. TCRdb reprocessed the multiplex PCR reads with MiXCR, giving one entry per CDR3 protein. The table records about 500,000 distinct CDR3 sequences, roughly 16% of them present only once. This sample was shared with a second study, whose subject was T cells in Graves' hyperthyroidism and ophthalmopathy.

Sequencing used peripheral blood mononuclear cells (PBMCs), obtained at new diagnosis, from a patient treated with antithyroid drugs. The receptors come from a man between 40 and 49 years old with Graves disease. Each CDR3 is given with its conserved first and last residue. A D gene is named only where the DNA matches it firmly. Clone size is given for some rows only: seen once, a few or many times, or a class if the clone is expanded.

d_call	j_call	v_call	clone_size	cdr3_aa	cdr3_nt
TRBD1	TRBJ2-1	TRBV4-1	many	CASSLWDRGYNEQFF	TGCGCCAGCAGCTTGTGGGACAGGGGATACAATGAGCAGTTCTTC
TRBD1	TRBJ1-2	TRBV27	few	CASSRDSSVYGYTF	TGTGCCAGCAGTCGGGACAGTTCAGTCTATGGCTACACCTTC
NA	TRBJ2-5	TRBV20-1	many	CSARSTGGQETQYF	TGCAGTGCTAGATCAACGGGCGGGCAAGAGACCCAGTACTTC
NA	TRBJ2-1	TRBV24-1	many	CATSDLKSGAQFF	TGTGCCACCAGTGATTTGAAGTCGGGGGCCCAGTTCTTC
NA	TRBJ1-6	TRBV3-1	few	CASSQGGAGSPLHF	TGTGCCAGCAGCCAGGGGGGGGCCGGTTCACCCCTCCACTTT
NA	TRBJ2-4	TRBV7-2	NA	CASSLERLRTKNIQYF	TGTGCCAGCAGCTTAGAGAGATTGCGAACCAAAAACATTCAGTACTTC
TRBD1	TRBJ2-7	TRBV2	many	CASSDLGTGRIYEQYF	TGTGCCAGCAGTGACCTCGGGACAGGGCGGATTTACGAGCAGTACTTC
NA	TRBJ1-1	TRBV18	NA	CASSPNQRGLNTEAFF	TGTGCCAGCTCACCGAACCAACGGGGTTTGAACACTGAAGCTTTCTTT
TRBD2	TRBJ2-1	TRBV10-3	many	CAISELAGGPNEQFF	TGTGCCATCAGTGAATTGGCGGGAGGGCCCAATGAGCAGTTCTTC
NA	TRBJ2-6	TRBV5-6	NA	CASSLYFGGSGANVLTF	TGTGCCAGCAGCTTGTATTTTGGAGGGTCTGGGGCCAACGTCCTGACTTTC
NA	TRBJ2-1	TRBV27	NA	CASSYAGGPEQFF	TGTGCCAGCAGTTATGCCGGGGGGCCTGAGCAGTTCTTC
NA	TRBJ2-1	TRBV19	once	CASSTFAGPSYNEQFF	TGTGCCAGTAGTACCTTTGCGGGGCCCTCCTACAATGAGCAGTTCTTC
NA	TRBJ1-2	TRBV19	NA	CASSPDMSNYGYTF	TGTGCCAGTAGTCCTGACATGTCTAACTATGGCTACACCTTC
NA	TRBJ1-1	TRBV6-1	NA	CASSGGSVPTEAFF	TGTGCCAGCAGTGGCGGCAGTGTCCCCACTGAAGCTTTCTTT
NA	TRBJ1-3	TRBV7-2	NA	CASKEGRGSGNTIYF	TGTGCCAGCAAGGAAGGCAGGGGTTCGGGAAACACCATATATTTT